This T cell receptor beta chain is drawn from a study of CD8+CD57+ T cells in acquired aplastic anemia. Study conclusions and caveats: Lower repertoire diversity than in total CD4+ and CD8+ pools was seen for CD8+CD57+ cells in patients.

Ten or more counts support this clonotype. Antigen specificity is unknown. Those patients picked for sequencing had displayed CD8+CD57+ cell expansion on flow cytometry. Profiles of TCR beta VDJ and CDR3 were generated from a genomic DNA template. TCRdb re-derived calls from the reads in MiXCR, one entry per CDR3 protein. Of around 17,000 distinct CDR3 sequences listed, roughly two fifths are singletons. After removal of 5 bases from V and 4 bases from J, the junction contained 2 bases not matched to a gene. CDR1 is SNHLY and CDR2 is FYNNEI in the germline V gene. The CDR3 covers 12 residues. Sequencing was carried out using CD8+CD57+ T cells sorted from PBMCs. The sample's subset: bead-enriched CD8+CD57+ effector memory T cells from SAA patients. This receptor was obtained from a human donor with aplastic anemia. The rearrangement links TRBV2 to TRBJ2-7; TRBD1 aligns across 7 bases. The CDR3 DNA reads TGTGCCAGCAGTCCACAGGGGTACGAGCAGTACTTC. This translates into CASSPQGYEQYF.